This entry features one TCR beta chain sequence. This entry belongs to a study of blood T cell repertoires in COVID-19. J was trimmed by 5 bases and V by 4 bases; bases with no gene match: 19. The CDR3 loop spans 19 amino acids. Germline lookup yields CDR1 SGHVS and CDR2 FQNEAQ. The table came from immunoSEQ multiplex PCR; TCRdb's copy has only in-frame clones and leaves some out. This table has 250,000 to 300,000 clones, roughly 89% appearing once. Specimen: peripheral blood. The source of this sequence is a woman aged 25 to 39 with COVID-19, enrolled during active disease. The V gene is TRBV7-8, the J gene TRBJ1-1, with TRBD1 matching over 10 bases. CDR3 residues: CASSSRHRGQGKLSTEAFF. CDR3 DNA sequence: TGTGCCAGCAGCTCCAGGCATCGGGGACAGGGGAAGTTGAGTACTGAAGCTTTCTTT.